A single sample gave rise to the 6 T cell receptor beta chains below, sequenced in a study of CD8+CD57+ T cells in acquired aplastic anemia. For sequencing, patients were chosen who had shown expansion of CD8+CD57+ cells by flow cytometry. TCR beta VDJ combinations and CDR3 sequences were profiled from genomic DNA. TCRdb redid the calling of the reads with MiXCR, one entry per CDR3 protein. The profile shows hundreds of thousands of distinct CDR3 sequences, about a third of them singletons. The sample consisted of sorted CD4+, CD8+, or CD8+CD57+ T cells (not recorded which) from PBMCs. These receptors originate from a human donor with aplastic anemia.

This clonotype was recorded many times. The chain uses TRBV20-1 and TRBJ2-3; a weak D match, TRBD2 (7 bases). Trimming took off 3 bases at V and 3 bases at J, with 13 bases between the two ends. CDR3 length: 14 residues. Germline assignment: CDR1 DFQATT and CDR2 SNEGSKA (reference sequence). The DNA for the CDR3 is TGCAGTGCTAGCGAGGGGGGGGTGACAGATACGCAGTATTTT. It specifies CSASEGGVTDTQYF.

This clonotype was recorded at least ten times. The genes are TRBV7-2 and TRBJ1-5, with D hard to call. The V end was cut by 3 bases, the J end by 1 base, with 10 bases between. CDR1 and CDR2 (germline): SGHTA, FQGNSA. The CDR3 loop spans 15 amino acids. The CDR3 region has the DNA TGTGCCAGCAGCTTTTCGAGACTGAGCAATCAGCCCCAGCATTTT. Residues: CASSFSRLSNQPQHF.

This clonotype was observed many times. The DNA of the CDR3 is TGTGCCGTAAGTGTTAGCGGACACTCTGGAAACACCATATATTTT. It specifies CAVSVSGHSGNTIYF. The chain links TRBV19 to TRBJ1-3; weak D call: TRBD1 (5 bases). CDR1 and CDR2 (germline): LNHDA, SQIVND (reference sequence). V was pared by 11 bases and J by 0 bases, with 17 bases between. The CDR3 runs to 15 residues.

The CDR3 nucleotides read TGTGCCAGCCCACCTCCGGACAGGAGGTATGGCTACACCTTC. It codes for CASPPPDRRYGYTF. The V call is TRBV6-1, the J call TRBJ1-2, with 7 bases matching TRBD1. Germline lookup yields CDR1 MNHNS and CDR2 SASEGT. The CDR3 is 14 amino acids. V lost 8 bases, J lost 5 bases, and 11 bases stayed unmatched.

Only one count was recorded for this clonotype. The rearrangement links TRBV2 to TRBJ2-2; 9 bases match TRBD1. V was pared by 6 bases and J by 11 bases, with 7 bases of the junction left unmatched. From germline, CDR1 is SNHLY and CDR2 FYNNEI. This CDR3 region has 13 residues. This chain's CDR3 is CASSSTGGGELFF. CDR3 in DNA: TGTGCCAGCAGCAGCACAGGGGGCGGTGAGCTGTTTTTT.

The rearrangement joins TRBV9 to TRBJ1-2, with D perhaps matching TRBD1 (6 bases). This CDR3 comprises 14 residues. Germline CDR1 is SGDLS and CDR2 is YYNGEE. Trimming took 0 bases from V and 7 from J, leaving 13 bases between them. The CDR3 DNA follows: TGTGCCAGCAGCGTAGTGGCAGGGGACGGTGGCTACACCTTC. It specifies CASSVVAGDGGYTF.